The rows below give T cell receptor beta chains drawn from one sample of a study of CD8 T cells in Susac syndrome. TCRdb reprocessed the immunoSEQ multiplex PCR reads with MiXCR, giving one entry per CDR3 protein. The sample holds 210,000 or so distinct CDR3 sequences, roughly 90% seen once. The sequencing sample was made of CD8+ T cells from PBMCs. These receptors all come from a human donor with multiple sclerosis. The CDR3 runs from the conserved cysteine through the conserved F or W. The order of the fields is J gene, D gene, V gene, CDR3 length, clone size, CDR3 protein, CDR3 DNA. A D gene is named only where the DNA matches it firmly. Some rows mark clone size as missing; the rest say once, few, many or name a class of expanded clone.

TRBJ2-1 | NA | TRBV23-1 | 19 | NA | CASSRLGAPLGSSYNEQFF | TGCGCCAGCAGTCGGTTAGGAGCCCCCCTGGGAAGCTCCTACAATGAGCAGTTCTTC
TRBJ1-5 | TRBD1 | TRBV10-3 | 16 | NA | CAISEGMGQGDQPQHF | TGTGCCATCAGTGAGGGGATGGGACAGGGAGACCAGCCCCAGCATTTT
TRBJ2-7 | TRBD1 | TRBV7-6 | 17 | NA | CASSLALDRAASLEQYF | TGTGCCAGCAGCTTAGCGCTGGACAGGGCGGCATCTCTAGAGCAGTACTTC
TRBJ2-3 | TRBD2 | TRBV7-2 | 17 | NA | CASSLGTTSGLTDTQYF | TGTGCCAGCAGCCTGGGGACGACTAGCGGTCTGACAGATACGCAGTATTTT
TRBJ2-1 | NA | TRBV5-6 | 13 | NA | CASSLGSGTGTFF | TGTGCCAGCAGCTTAGGTTCCGGGACGGGTACGTTCTTC
TRBJ1-1 | TRBD1 | TRBV7-9 | 14 | NA | CASREPGGNTEAFF | TGTGCCAGCCGGGAGCCAGGGGGGAACACTGAAGCTTTCTTT
TRBJ2-1 | TRBD2 | TRBV29-1 | 14 | NA | CSVEGTRSYNEQLF | TGCAGCGTTGAAGGGACTAGATCGTACAATGAGCAGCTCTTC
TRBJ2-1 | TRBD2 | TRBV29-1 | 13 | few | CSVAGGPENEQFF | TGCAGCGTTGCGGGAGGGCCAGAGAATGAGCAGTTCTTC
TRBJ1-1 | NA | TRBV27 | 16 | NA | CASGKSTVLADTEAFF | TGTGCCAGCGGAAAGTCGACTGTCCTTGCGGACACTGAAGCTTTCTTT
TRBJ1-6 | NA | TRBV30 | 14 | NA | CAWSDGQYNSPLHF | TGTGCCTGGAGTGACGGACAGTATAATTCACCCCTCCACTTT
TRBJ2-1 | NA | TRBV11-2 | 12 | NA | CASSSAFNEQFF | TGTGCCAGCAGCTCGGCCTTCAATGAGCAGTTCTTC
TRBJ1-1 | TRBD1 | TRBV7-8 | 16 | NA | CASSNGTGRAGTEAFF | TGTGCCAGCAGCAATGGGACAGGGAGGGCGGGCACTGAAGCTTTCTTT
TRBJ1-1 | TRBD1 | TRBV4-3 | 14 | NA | CASSLVTGSTEAFF | TGCGCCAGCAGCCTAGTGACAGGGTCCACTGAAGCTTTCTTT
TRBJ2-5 | TRBD2 | TRBV7-2 | 16 | NA | CASSLTSGPIIETQYF | TGTGCCAGCAGCTTGACTAGCGGGCCAATTATAGAGACCCAGTACTTC
TRBJ2-3 | TRBD2 | TRBV5-1 | 16 | few | CASSPGGGGATDTQYF | TGCGCCAGCAGCCCGGGCGGCGGGGGGGCCACAGATACGCAGTATTTT
TRBJ2-7 | NA | TRBV18 | 18 | NA | CASSPGGFSNREPYEQYF | TGTGCCAGCTCACCCGGGGGCTTCAGTAACAGGGAACCCTACGAGCAGTACTTC
TRBJ2-1 | NA | TRBV30 | 14 | NA | CAWSLGSSYNEQFF | TGTGCCTGGAGCTTAGGAAGCTCCTACAATGAGCAGTTCTTC
TRBJ2-7 | TRBD1 | TRBV6-5 | 15 | NA | CASSDPRGKSYEQYF | TGTGCCAGCAGTGACCCCAGGGGGAAGTCCTACGAGCAGTACTTC
TRBJ2-7 | TRBD2 | TRBV6-2/TRBV6-3 | 15 | NA | CASSWLTSGDYEQYF | TGTGCCAGCAGTTGGCTGACTAGCGGGGACTACGAGCAGTACTTC
TRBJ2-7 | NA | TRBV29-1 | 13 | NA | CSVEGRGYHEQYF | TGCAGCGTTGAAGGTAGGGGGTACCACGAGCAGTACTTC
TRBJ2-3 | TRBD2 | TRBV5-6 | 17 | NA | CASSLDIWTSGTDTQYF | TGTGCCAGCAGCTTGGACATCTGGACTAGCGGGACAGATACGCAGTATTTT
TRBJ1-1 | NA | TRBV13 | 14 | NA | CASSSWTLNTEAFF | TGTGCCAGCAGCTCCTGGACGTTGAACACTGAAGCTTTCTTT
TRBJ2-1 | NA | TRBV7-9 | 12 | NA | CASSPRVDEQFF | TGTGCCAGCAGCCCACGGGTGGATGAGCAGTTCTTC
TRBJ2-5 | TRBD2 | TRBV6-2/TRBV6-3 | 23 | NA | CASSYKPPGLAGVHRSLAETQYF | TGTGCCAGCAGTTACAAACCCCCGGGACTAGCGGGAGTCCACCGAAGCTTGGCAGAGACCCAGTACTTC
TRBJ2-1 | NA | TRBV7-9 | 12 | NA | CSSAATDNEQFF | TGCTCCTCGGCGGCTACGGACAATGAGCAGTTCTTC
TRBJ2-7 | NA | TRBV12-3/TRBV12-4 | 12 | NA | CASSLEGNEQYF | TGTGCCAGCAGTTTGGAAGGTAACGAGCAGTACTTC
TRBJ1-5 | NA | TRBV2 | 13 | NA | CASSVPGGQPQHF | TGTGCCAGCAGTGTACCGGGGGGGCAGCCCCAGCATTTT
TRBJ1-1 | NA | TRBV20-1 | 13 | NA | CSARDQGVPEAFF | TGCAGTGCTAGAGATCAAGGGGTTCCCGAAGCTTTCTTT
TRBJ2-7 | TRBD2 | TRBV27 | 15 | NA | CASSLTAGVSYEQYF | TGTGCCAGCAGTTTAACAGCGGGAGTGTCCTACGAGCAGTACTTC
TRBJ1-5 | NA | TRBV12-3/TRBV12-4 | 10 | NA | CASSGPAQHF | TGTGCCAGCAGTGGACCTGCCCAGCATTTT
TRBJ1-2 | NA | TRBV29-1 | 14 | NA | CSVEDVGPGEGYTF | TGCAGCGTTGAAGACGTCGGTCCTGGGGAAGGCTACACCTTC
TRBJ1-1 | NA | TRBV11-1 | 14 | few | CASSLADGPRPDKF | TGTGCCAGCAGCTTAGCGGACGGCCCCCGTCCCGATAAGTTT
TRBJ2-7 | TRBD1 | TRBV6-5 | 12 | NA | CASSPGTGASYF | TGTGCCAGCAGCCCCGGGACAGGGGCGTCGTACTTC
TRBJ1-3 | TRBD1 | TRBV19 | 14 | NA | CASRGTDSGNTIYF | TGTGCCAGTAGGGGGACAGACTCTGGAAACACCATATATTTT
TRBJ2-6 | NA | TRBV5-6 | 9 | NA | CASSAVLTF | TGTGCCAGCAGCGCCGTCCTGACTTTC
TRBJ2-3 | TRBD1 | TRBV20-1 | 20 | NA | CSARSRTGTEVGPRTDTQYF | TGCAGTGCTAGATCCCGGACAGGGACGGAGGTGGGTCCACGCACAGATACGCAGTATTTT
TRBJ1-1 | TRBD1 | TRBV5-1 | 15 | NA | CASSYVRGPNTEAFF | TGCGCCAGCAGCTACGTGAGGGGGCCGAACACTGAAGCTTTCTTT
TRBJ2-7 | NA | TRBV9 | 16 | NA | CASSVAGDPMPHEQYF | TGTGCCAGCAGCGTAGCCGGGGACCCCATGCCCCACGAGCAGTACTTC
TRBJ2-5 | NA | TRBV7-9 | 16 | NA | CASSLPTSRGAETQYF | TGTGCCAGCAGCTTACCCACTAGTCGCGGGGCAGAGACCCAGTACTTC
TRBJ1-1 | NA | TRBV9 | 12 | NA | CASGGGGTEAFF | TGTGCCAGCGGCGGGGGGGGGACTGAAGCTTTCTTT
TRBJ2-3 | TRBD1 | TRBV4-1 | 15 | NA | CASSQEDRVADTQYF | TGCGCCAGCAGCCAAGAGGACAGGGTTGCAGATACGCAGTATTTT
TRBJ1-1 | NA | TRBV27 | 14 | NA | CASTRLGTNTEAFF | TGTGCCAGCACCCGGCTGGGGACGAACACTGAAGCTTTCTTT
TRBJ2-1 | NA | TRBV7-9 | 13 | NA | CASTVPGLNEQFF | TGTGCCAGCACCGTGCCGGGCTTAAATGAGCAGTTCTTC
TRBJ2-5 | NA | TRBV7-9 | 13 | NA | CASRLGGQETQYF | TGTGCCAGCAGGTTAGGGGGTCAAGAGACCCAGTACTTC
TRBJ2-7 | NA | TRBV18 | 14 | NA | CASSHDYSPYEQYF | TGTGCCAGCTCACATGACTACTCCCCCTACGAGCAGTACTTC
TRBJ2-2 | TRBD2 | TRBV9 | 20 | NA | CASSVWGGLAGSTNTGELFF | TGTGCCAGCAGCGTTTGGGGAGGTCTAGCGGGCTCTACGAACACCGGGGAGCTGTTTTTT
TRBJ1-2 | TRBD1 | TRBV6-4 | 14 | NA | CASSSGGRGYGYTF | TGTGCCAGCAGTTCAGGGGGCCGAGGCTATGGCTACACCTTC
TRBJ2-7 | TRBD1 | TRBV5-1 | 13 | NA | CASASGQGYEQYF | TGCGCCAGCGCCTCCGGACAGGGCTACGAGCAGTACTTC